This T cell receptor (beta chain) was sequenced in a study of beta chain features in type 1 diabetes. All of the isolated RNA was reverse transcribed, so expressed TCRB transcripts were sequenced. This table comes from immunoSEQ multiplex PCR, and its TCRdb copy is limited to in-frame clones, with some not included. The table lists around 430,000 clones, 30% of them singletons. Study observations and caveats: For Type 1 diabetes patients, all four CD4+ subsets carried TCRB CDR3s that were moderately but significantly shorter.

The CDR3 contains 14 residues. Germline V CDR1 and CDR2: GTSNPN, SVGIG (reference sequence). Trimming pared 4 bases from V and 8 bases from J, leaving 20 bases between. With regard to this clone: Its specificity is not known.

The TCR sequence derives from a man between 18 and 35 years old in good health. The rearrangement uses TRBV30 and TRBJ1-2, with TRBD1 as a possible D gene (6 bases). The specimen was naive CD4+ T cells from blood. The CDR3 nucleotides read TGTGCCTGGAACCTAAACGGCGACAGGCAAGGCTACACCTTC. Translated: CAWNLNGDRQGYTF.